This TCR beta chain was identified in a study of blood T cells in healthy people across ages. A second PCR of about 7 to 12 cycles used a sample-barcoded 5' primer and a J-beta primer mix. TCRdb re-called the 5' RACE reads through MiXCR, storing one row per CDR3 protein. The sample lists 500,000 to 550,000 distinct CDR3 sequences, about 25% occurring once. CDR3 length: 13 residues. Germline lookup yields CDR1 SGHDN and CDR2 FVKESK. The V and J ends lost 8 bases and 5 bases, in that order; junction bases with no gene match: 5. Study-wide results and limits: Expanded clonotype changes were possibly confounded by unknown donor CMV status.

Points on this clonotype: Its specificity is unknown.

This same sample was also taken into another study, of T cells of mothers and their children.

The V and J genes are TRBV14 and TRBJ2-5, with 10 positions matching TRBD2. Input material: blood. This receptor was taken from a boy aged 5-17 years in good health. The DNA of the CDR3 is TGTGCCAGCCGGCCTAGCGGGAGTGAGACCCAGTACTTC. Protein product: CASRPSGSETQYF.